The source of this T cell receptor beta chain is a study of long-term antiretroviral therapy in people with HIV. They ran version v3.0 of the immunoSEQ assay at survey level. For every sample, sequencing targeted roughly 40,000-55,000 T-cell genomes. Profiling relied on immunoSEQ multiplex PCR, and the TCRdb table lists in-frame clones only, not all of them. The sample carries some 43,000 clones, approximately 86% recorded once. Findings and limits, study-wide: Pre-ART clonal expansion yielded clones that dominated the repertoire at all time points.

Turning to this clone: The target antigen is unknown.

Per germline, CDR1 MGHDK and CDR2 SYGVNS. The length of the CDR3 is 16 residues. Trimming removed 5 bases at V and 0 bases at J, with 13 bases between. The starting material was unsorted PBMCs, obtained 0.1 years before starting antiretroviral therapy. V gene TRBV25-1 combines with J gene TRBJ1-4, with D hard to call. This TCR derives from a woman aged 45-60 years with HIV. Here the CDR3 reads CASSMIGFATNEKLFF. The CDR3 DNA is TGTGCCAGCAGTATGATAGGATTCGCAACTAATGAAAAACTGTTTTTT.